This TCR beta chain was observed in a study of blood T cell repertoires in COVID-19 (dated by TCRdb to 2020 to 2021). Turning to the overall study: The collaborator samples originated in the United States, Italy and Spain and spanned the acute and convalescent phases of COVID-19. Samples were obtained from the ongoing ImmuneRACE study (first 160 participants) and from about 1,300 subjects provided by 6 global collaborators. A de-identified subject ID, COVID-19 status, age in years and sex were almost always included in the sample metadata. A freely available public database, intended as a resource for researchers studying the immune response to SARS-CoV-2, is where the repertoires were released. HLA class I and class II types, where available, came from metadata supplied by the sample provider rather than from assay-based typing. The dataset comprised deeply sampled blood TCRbeta repertoires from subjects exposed to, actively infected with, or recovered from COVID-19. The prospective study material was composed of cDNA or gDNA derived from T cells, B-cell-depleted T cells, or PBMCs.

Collaborating institutions collected whole blood in K2EDTA tubes following their own protocols. For TCRbeta analysis, collaborators shipped samples as frozen whole blood, isolated PBMCs, or DNA extracted from either of those sample types. At the junction V is shortened by 6 bases and J by 9 bases; bases outside the gene matches: 16. Taken from the germline V gene, the CDR1 and CDR2 loops are MNHEY and SVGAGI. From cysteine to phenylalanine, the CDR3 is 15 amino acids long. Only the CDR3 DNA is retained, 45 bases long and in frame from the first base. The immunoSEQ Assay, a bias-controlled multiplex PCR, was used to amplify TCRbeta CDR3 regions from genomic DNA. The original methods were these. Within the assay, amplification of reference gene primers was used to estimate how many nucleated cells each sample contained. Sequence reads were collapsed and filtered to measure the absolute abundance of every unique TCRbeta CDR3 rearrangement. For each sample, productive Simpson clonality was calculated by taking the square root of Simpson's diversity index across productive rearrangements. The table comes from immuneACCESS by way of TCRdb, which keeps in-frame sequences with V and J called. Part of the clones is missing from these tables; in studies checked, under half for an unresolved V gene and the rest for unknown reasons. The V and J calls and clone size are taken from that table; D and trimming were inferred from the DNA. In this sample the table shows roughly 25,000 clones, about 92% of which occur a single time. 25% to 35% of the sample lies in the top ten.

As concerns this clone: Its cognate antigen has yet to be identified. The input lacks base qualities; no much larger clone sits a single base away.

The research as a whole found: Clinical and demographic metadata were provided uncurated, with the amount varying by source and participant.

The TCR comes from a man in his sixties or seventies with active COVID-19. Sequencing was done on a sample of peripheral blood. The chain was built from TRBV6-5 and TRBJ2-5; 7 central nucleotides agree with TRBD1. The nucleotides read TGTGCCAGCAGACCGAAAGGGGGCCCCATTGGGTCCCAGTACTTC. Its protein is CASRPKGGPIGSQYF.